The next 31 T cell receptor beta chains were all read from a single sample in a study of shared clonotypes between healthy human individuals. Some clones are missing from TCRdb's copy, which holds only in-frame ones; the method was immunoSEQ multiplex PCR. The sample lists some 2,100,000 clones; approximately 94% were seen once. The sample comprised naive CD4+ T cells sorted from blood. Subset meaning: CD45RA+ positively selected. The receptors originated from a man younger than 30 in good health.

The gene calls are TRBV28 and TRBJ2-3, with D possibly matching TRBD1 (5 bases). The CDR3 sequence is 16 residues long. The ends were cut back, 4 bases at V and 0 bases at J, with 14 bases in the middle. From germline, CDR1 is MDHEN and CDR2 SYDVKM. DNA of the CDR3: TGTGCCAGCAGTTCCACAGGTGTCTTTAGCACAGATACGCAGTATTTT. This encodes CASSSTGVFSTDTQYF.

The genes are TRBV15 and TRBJ1-4; 8 bases map to TRBD1. CDR3 size: 15 residues. Germline CDR1 LNHNV, CDR2 YYDKDF (reference sequence). After removal of 4 bases from V and 8 bases from J, the junction contained 9 bases not matched to a gene. The CDR3 sequence: CATSNYRGTGEKLFF. In DNA, the CDR3 is TGTGCCACCAGCAACTACAGGGGGACCGGAGAAAAACTGTTTTTT.

This clone was seen more than once but under ten times. Other DNA sequences in the same sample also yield this CDR3. The rearrangement joins TRBV10-2 to TRBJ2-5, with D uncertain. Germline CDR1 reads WSHSY; CDR2 reads SAAADI. Between the trimmed V and J ends, which lost 2 bases and 5 bases, there was a span of 6 bases. CDR3 length: 12 amino acids. The CDR3 DNA follows: TGCGCCAGCAGTGAGCAAGGGGAGACCCAGTACTTC. This encodes CASSEQGETQYF.

The CDR3: CASSPGTSGSLGETQYF. The CDR3 DNA is TGTGCCAGCAGTCCTGGGACTAGCGGGAGTCTCGGAGAGACCCAGTACTTC. This sequence joins TRBV25-1 and TRBJ2-5, with 14 bases matching TRBD2. The trim removed 5 bases at V and 4 bases at J, leaving 9 bases unmatched. Germline CDR1 reads MGHDK; CDR2 reads SYGVNS. This CDR3 spans 17 amino acids.

The count of this clone is one. Other DNA sequences in this sample translate to the same CDR3. The gene calls are TRBV10-3 and TRBJ2-2; a possible D gene is TRBD2 (5 bases). Germline lookup yields CDR1 ENHRY and CDR2 SYGVKD. Deletions cut 4 bases from V and 2 bases from J, with 8 bases between. CDR3 length: 14 amino acids. CDR3 region: CAISGTANTGELFF. CDR3 bases: TGTGCCATCAGTGGGACTGCCAACACCGGGGAGCTGTTTTTT.

This chain links TRBV19 with TRBJ2-5; 9 nucleotides align to TRBD2. Germline CDR1 reads LNHDA; CDR2 reads SQIVND (reference sequence). V was pared by 1 base and J by 1 base, with 1 base of the junction left unmatched. This CDR3 has 15 residues. For the CDR3, the DNA is TGTGCCAGTAGTATAGGCGGGGGGGCCCAAGAGACCCAGTACTTC. Amino acid sequence: CASSIGGGAQETQYF.

The V call is TRBV4-1, the J call TRBJ1-6; D gene ambiguous. The CDR3 length is 16 residues. The V gene lost 0 bases and the J gene lost 10 bases, with 16 bases spanning the gap. CDR1 and CDR2 (germline): MGHRA, YSYEKL. CDR3 nucleotides: TGCGCCAGCAGCCAAGACCCCCGAGGAACATTCTCACCCCTCCACTTT. Translating gives CASSQDPRGTFSPLHF.

This clone turned up a few times. This sample also contains other DNA sequences that code for the same CDR3. This chain connects TRBV18 to TRBJ1-2; a possible D gene is TRBD1 (6 bases). Germline CDR1 is KGHSH and CDR2 is LQKENI. Trimming cost V 2 bases and J 3 bases, with 7 bases left between them. This CDR3 comprises 13 residues. This CDR3 reads CASSPAGDYGYTF. Here the CDR3 DNA reads TGTGCCAGCTCACCAGCAGGGGACTATGGCTACACCTTC.

The rearrangement uses TRBV9 and TRBJ1-4; 12 nucleotides line up with TRBD1. The V gene end was trimmed by 4 bases and the J gene end by 7 bases; junction bases not matched to a gene: 11. The CDR3 is 17 amino acids. Germline V gene lookup returns CDR1 SGDLS and CDR2 YYNGEE. The CDR3 loop is CASSLSGTGGNGEKLFF. In DNA form, the CDR3 reads TGTGCCAGCAGCCTATCCGGGACAGGGGGCAACGGTGAAAAACTGTTTTTT.

The chain is built from TRBV4-3 and TRBJ2-2; 9 bases agree with TRBD1. This CDR3 has 15 amino acids. CDR1 and CDR2 (germline): LGHNA, YSLEER. V trimming: 1 base; J trimming: 4 bases; junction bases outside the gene matches: 1. The CDR3 here is CASSQGDRVTGELFF. The CDR3 DNA reads TGCGCCAGCAGCCAAGGGGACAGGGTCACCGGGGAGCTGTTTTTT.

This chain uses TRBV2 with TRBJ2-1, with TRBD2 matching 15 bases. The CDR3 has 16 residues. From germline, CDR1 is SNHLY and CDR2 FYNNEI. V trimming: 5 bases; J trimming: 9 bases; junction bases outside the gene matches: 8. The CDR3 nucleotides read TGTGCCAGCAGTAGAGGGACTAGCGGGAGGCTGGGTGAGCAGTTCTTC. Its translation: CASSRGTSGRLGEQFF.

The chain is built from TRBV2 and TRBJ2-3, with TRBD2 identical over 10 bases. This CDR3 has 17 residues. Germline CDR1 and CDR2: SNHLY and FYNNEI. Germline trimming cut 0 bases from V and 6 bases from J; bases unmatched to any gene: 9. The CDR3 reads CASSEALSTSGPDTQYF. In nucleotides, the CDR3 is TGTGCCAGCAGTGAAGCGCTTTCGACTAGCGGGCCGGATACGCAGTATTTT.

The gene calls are TRBV5-1 and TRBJ1-2, with 7 nucleotides matching TRBD1. The CDR3 covers 13 residues. CDR1 SGHRS and CDR2 YFSETQ come from the germline V gene. With V trimmed by 4 bases and J by 8 bases, 8 bases remained unmatched. The CDR3 bases are TGCGCCAGCAGCACGGACAGGATACAAGGCTACACCTTC. Translating it yields CASSTDRIQGYTF.

The chain has TRBV6-5 and TRBJ2-7; 8 positions match TRBD1. The CDR3 is 16 amino acids. Trimming cost V 2 bases and J 0 bases; bases outside gene matches: 6. CDR1 and CDR2 from the germline V gene are MNHEY and SVGAGI. The CDR3 loop reads CASSYSDRGSSYEQYF. In nucleotides, the CDR3 is TGTGCCAGCAGTTACAGTGACAGGGGAAGCTCCTACGAGCAGTACTTC.

Note on this clone: This specimen includes other DNA sequences encoding the same CDR3. The CDR3 protein is CASSRGGSSYEQYF. The CDR3 bases are TGCGCCAGCAGTCGTGGCGGGAGCTCCTACGAGCAGTACTTC. V and J are TRBV10-1 and TRBJ2-7, with 7 bases identical to TRBD2. The CDR3 consists of 14 residues. Unmatched junction bases numbered 4, after V lost 5 bases and J lost 0 bases. Germline V lookup: CDR1 WNHNN, CDR2 SYGVQD (reference sequence).

This sequence joins TRBV21-1 and TRBJ2-7; the table's D call of TRBD2 was not tested on the DNA. TRBV21-1 is noted as a pseudogene. CDR3 length: 15 residues. CDR3 nucleotides: TGTGCCAGCAGCCGGAGGAGGGCGTACTCCTACGAGCAGTACTTC. This gives the protein CASSRRRAYSYEQYF.

The V gene is TRBV7-8, the J gene TRBJ1-1; maybe TRBD1 (6 bases). Trimming removed 7 bases from V and 4 bases from J, with 16 bases in between. This CDR3 contains 14 residues. CDR1 is SGHVS, CDR2 FQNEAQ, per germline. CDR3 amino acids: CASTRGAGTTEAFF. The CDR3, as DNA: TGTGCCAGCACCCGGGGGGCAGGGACCACTGAAGCTTTCTTT.

The chain links TRBV19 to TRBJ1-5; D is ambiguous. With 8 bases removed from V and 0 bases from J, the gap between germline ends came to 5 bases. The CDR3 loop spans 12 amino acids. Germline V gene sequence: CDR1 LNHDA, CDR2 SQIVND (reference sequence). The DNA for the CDR3 is TGTGCCAGTCGAGTTAGCAATCAGCCCCAGCATTTT. It translates to CASRVSNQPQHF.

In its sample, this clone was seen a few times. Other DNA sequences in this sample translate to the same CDR3. CDR3 sequence (DNA): TGTGCCAGCAGTTTCCAAGAGACCCAGTACTTC. Its translation is CASSFQETQYF. V and J are TRBV7-9 and TRBJ2-5, with D unclear. Germline assignment: CDR1 SEHNR and CDR2 FQNEAQ (reference sequence). Deletions cut 6 bases from V and 1 base from J, with 3 bases between. The CDR3 contains 11 residues.

Worth noting for this clone: The same CDR3 can be traced to other DNA sequences in this sample. The CDR3 sequence is CASSYSRVYEQYF. The CDR3 nucleotides read TGTGCCAGCAGTTACTCGAGGGTTTACGAGCAGTACTTC. This chain joins TRBV6-5 and TRBJ2-7; a possible D gene is TRBD2 (5 bases). This CDR3 contains 13 residues. V lost 0 bases to trimming and J lost 4 bases, with 7 bases between them. CDR1 and CDR2 from the germline V gene are MNHEY and SVGAGI.

The V gene is TRBV30, the J gene TRBJ2-5, with 10 bases lining up with TRBD2. V shed 5 bases and J 4 bases; nucleotides not matched to a gene: 7. The CDR3 is made up of 14 amino acids. CDR1 is GTSNPN and CDR2 is SVGIG in the germline V gene (reference sequence). The CDR3 spells CAWAGTSVSETQYF. CDR3 DNA sequence: TGTGCCTGGGCCGGGACTAGCGTTTCAGAGACCCAGTACTTC.

The rearrangement links TRBV30 to TRBJ2-3; the D gene could be TRBD1 or TRBD2 (5 bases each). This CDR3 has 16 amino acids. The germline V and J ends were trimmed by 0 bases and 8 bases, with 21 bases remaining between them. Germline V gene sequence: CDR1 GTSNPN, CDR2 SVGIG (reference sequence). CDR3 sequence reads: CAWSVSGKRGAGTQYF. The CDR3 region has the DNA TGTGCCTGGAGTGTATCCGGCAAACGGGGCGCGGGTACGCAGTATTTT. Using reference TRBV30 and TRBJ2-3 for the parts outside the CDR3, the full variable domain is SQTIHQWPATLVQPVGSPLSLECTVEGTSNPNLYWYRQAAGRGLQLLFYSVGIGQISSEVPQNLSASRPQDRQFILSSKKLLLSDSGFYLCAWSVSGKRGAGTQYFGPGTRLTVL.

The chain uses TRBV5-5 and TRBJ2-7; possibly TRBD2 for D (5 bases). This CDR3 has 12 residues. V lost 5 bases and J 6 bases, leaving 12 bases between the germline ends. The germline CDR1 and CDR2 sequences are SGHKS and YYEKEE (reference sequence). The CDR3 spells CASRLEGGEQYF. The CDR3 DNA sequence: TGTGCCAGCAGGCTTGAGGGCGGCGAGCAGTACTTC.

This chain connects TRBV4-1 to TRBJ1-1, with D perhaps TRBD1 (6 bases). This CDR3 contains 15 residues. Trimming took 3 bases from V and 1 from J, leaving 12 bases between them. Germline V gene lookup returns CDR1 MGHRA and CDR2 YSYEKL. The CDR3 DNA is TGCGCCAGCAGCCAGCCGGGACACCCGAACACTGAAGCTTTCTTT. It translates to CASSQPGHPNTEAFF.

This sequence joins TRBV6-5 and TRBJ1-1; D is possibly TRBD1 (6 bases). CDR3 length: 13 amino acids. The V and J ends lost 6 bases and 6 bases respectively, with 14 bases between them. The germline gives CDR1 MNHEY, CDR2 SVGAGI. The chain's CDR3 is CASRERQVSEAFF. The CDR3, as DNA: TGTGCCAGCAGAGAAAGACAGGTATCTGAAGCTTTCTTT.

The chain is built from TRBV18 and TRBJ1-1; no definite D call. CDR3 length: 17 residues. Germline CDR1 KGHSH, CDR2 LQKENI. The V gene lost 6 bases and the J gene lost 1 base, with 21 bases spanning the gap. The CDR3 loop is CASSERLDLAPNTEAFF. CDR3 nucleotides: TGTGCCAGCTCTGAGAGGTTGGACTTAGCCCCGAACACTGAAGCTTTCTTT.

This chain uses TRBV5-6 with TRBJ2-5; D gene unclear. The CDR3 spans 12 residues. V dropped 4 bases and J dropped 7 bases, with 11 bases sitting between them. CDR1 is SGHDT, CDR2 YYEEEE, per germline. As DNA, the CDR3 is TGTGCCAGCAGCGGGAAGAGAATGACCCAGTACTTC. This codes for CASSGKRMTQYF.

The V and J genes are TRBV7-8 and TRBJ2-4, with D uncertain. V was trimmed by 4 bases and J by 16 bases, leaving 20 bases between them. Germline V gives CDR1 SGHVS, CDR2 FQNEAQ. The CDR3 totals 13 residues. The CDR3 loop is CASSSRTGMHLYF. Written as DNA, the CDR3 is TGTGCCAGCAGCTCCCGGACGGGTATGCACCTCTACTTC.

V and J are TRBV9 and TRBJ2-5, with D tentatively TRBD1 or TRBD2 (5 bases each). Germline V gives CDR1 SGDLS, CDR2 YYNGEE. The CDR3 totals 14 residues. Deletions cut 1 base from V and 1 base from J, with 8 bases between. CDR3 in DNA: TGTGCCAGCAGCGTATACGGGGCCCAAGAGACCCAGTACTTC. It is translated as CASSVYGAQETQYF.

The gene calls are TRBV9 and TRBJ2-5, with TRBD2 matching 13 bases. V shed 0 bases and J 3 bases; nucleotides not matched to a gene: 14. The CDR3 is made up of 20 amino acids. CDR1 is SGDLS and CDR2 is YYNGEE in the germline V gene. CDR3 sequence (DNA): TGTGCCAGCAGCGTAGGTCATTGGACTAGCGGGAGAGGGGCCAAAGAGACCCAGTACTTC. This translates into CASSVGHWTSGRGAKETQYF.

The chain links TRBV20-1 to TRBJ2-3; D is unclear. The germline CDR1 and CDR2 sequences are DFQATT and SNEGSKA (reference sequence). The CDR3 is 11 residues long. The germline V and J ends were trimmed by 6 bases and 8 bases, with 12 bases remaining between them. CDR3 in amino acids: CSAPSSFTQYF. In DNA form, the CDR3 reads TGCAGTGCCCCCAGCAGTTTTACGCAGTATTTT.